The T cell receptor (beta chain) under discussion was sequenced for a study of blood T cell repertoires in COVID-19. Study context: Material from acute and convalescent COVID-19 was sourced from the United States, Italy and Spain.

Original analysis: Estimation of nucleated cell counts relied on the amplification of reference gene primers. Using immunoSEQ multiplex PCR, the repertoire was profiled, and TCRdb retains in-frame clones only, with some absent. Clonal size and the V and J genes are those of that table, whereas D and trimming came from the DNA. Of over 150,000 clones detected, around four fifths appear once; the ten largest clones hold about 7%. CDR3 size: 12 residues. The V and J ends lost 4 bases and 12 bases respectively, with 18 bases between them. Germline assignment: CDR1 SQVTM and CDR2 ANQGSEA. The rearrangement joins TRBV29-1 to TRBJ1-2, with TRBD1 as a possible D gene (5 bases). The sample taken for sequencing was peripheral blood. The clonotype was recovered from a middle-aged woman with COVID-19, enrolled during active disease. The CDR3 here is CSVAEGGGWDTF. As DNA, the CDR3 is TGCAGCGTTGCGGAAGGCGGGGGGTGGGACACCTTC.